One and the same sample provided the 9 T cell receptor beta chains below, sequenced in a study of spatial heterogeneity in lung cancer. Regarding the study as a whole: Counts that tracked tumor mutation counts were those of expanded intratumoral alpha and beta TCRs.

TCRdb reprocessed the 5' RACE reads via MiXCR and lists one record per CDR3 protein. Among roughly 16,000 distinct CDR3 sequences listed, about 6.7% were seen once. Time point indicated: sample taken at primary tumor resection. The antigens for these receptors are not known. The specimen was lung tumor tissue, collected at surgery. The receptors were gathered from a female donor with early-stage non-small cell lung cancer.

This clonotype was seen at least ten times. For a library built for alpha chains, this beta chain is a stray read; little rests on its size. The chain links TRBV11-3 to TRBJ2-7, with D perhaps matching TRBD1 (6 bases). Trimming took 1 base from V and 4 from J, leaving 14 bases between them. The CDR3 length is 15 residues. Per germline, CDR1 SGHNT and CDR2 YENEEA. The DNA of the CDR3 is TGTGCCAGCAGCTTAGCTACAGGGTTGGGTTACGAGCAGTACTTC. Protein: CASSLATGLGYEQYF.

Notes on this clonotype: For a library built for alpha chains, this beta chain is a stray read; little rests on its size. The chain employs TRBV12-3 or TRBV12-4 and TRBJ2-1, with 12 bases fitting TRBD2. V was clipped by 4 bases and J by 8 bases; unmatched bases: 3. The CDR3 extends over 14 amino acids. Written as DNA, the CDR3 is TGTGCCAGCAGTTCTAGCGGGGGGGCCGATGAGCAGTTCTTC. It encodes CASSSSGGADEQFF.

In its sample, this clonotype was seen many times. The library was built for alpha chains, so this beta chain is an off-target read and its size means little. The CDR3 sequence: CASSYSPVLSNYGYTF. CDR3 DNA sequence: TGTGCCAGCAGTTATTCCCCTGTACTATCGAACTATGGCTACACCTTC. The chain recombines TRBV6-6 with TRBJ1-2; D remains ambiguous. V was cut by 3 bases and J by 2 bases, with 16 bases left in between. The CDR3 is made up of 16 amino acids. Germline lookup yields CDR1 MNHNY and CDR2 SVGAGI (reference sequence).

Comments on this clonotype: The library was designed around alpha chains, so this beta chain is a stray read whose abundance carries little weight. V and J are TRBV10-3 and TRBJ1-3, with D unresolved. Germline V gives CDR1 ENHRY, CDR2 SYGVKD. Trimming took 0 bases from V and 0 from J, leaving 12 bases between them. There are 17 residues in the CDR3. In DNA form, the CDR3 reads TGTGCCATCAGTGAGTCAAGGCAGGTCGTCTCTGGAAACACCATATATTTT. It yields the protein CAISESRQVVSGNTIYF.

This clonotype was detected many times. In a library made to pick up alpha chains, this beta chain is a stray read with a size that means little. The gene calls are TRBV11-2 and TRBJ1-1; tentative D call: TRBD1 (5 bases). Trimming stripped 6 bases from V and 0 bases from J, with 8 bases between. CDR1 and CDR2 from the germline V gene are SGHAT and FQNNGV. The CDR3 runs 13 residues. This CDR3 reads CASRSTVNTEAFF. CDR3 bases: TGTGCCAGCAGATCGACAGTGAACACTGAAGCTTTCTTT. The complete variable domain, with remaining parts taken from reference TRBV11-2 and TRBJ1-1, reads EAGVAQSPRYKIIEKRQSVAFWCNPISGHATLYWYQQILGQGPKLLIQFQNNGVVDDSQLPKDRFSAERLKGVDSTLKIQPAKLEDSAVYLCASRSTVNTEAFFGQGTRLTVV.

By sample share, this clonotype is medium-sized. Found in a library prepared for alpha chains, this beta chain is an off-target read, and its abundance has little meaning. This chain connects TRBV3-1 to TRBJ2-3; D is ambiguous. Trimming took 4 bases from V and 2 from J, leaving 4 bases between them. Germline CDR1 LGHDT, CDR2 YNNKEL (reference sequence). The CDR3 has 12 residues. CDR3 residues: CASSRYTDTQYF. The CDR3 DNA sequence: TGTGCCAGCAGCCGATACACAGATACGCAGTATTTT.

This clonotype has ten or more counts. The library was built for alpha chains, so this beta chain is an off-target read and its size means little. This chain connects TRBV7-9 to TRBJ2-7; 9 nucleotides align to TRBD2. Germline CDR1 and CDR2: SEHNR and FQNEAQ (reference sequence). The CDR3 loop spans 16 amino acids. The V gene end was trimmed by 5 bases and the J gene end by 4 bases; junction bases not matched to a gene: 12. The CDR3 coding sequence is TGTGCCAGCAGCCCCCCGGAGGCGGGGGGGCTGTACGAGCAGTACTTC. Protein product: CASSPPEAGGLYEQYF.

In the case of this clonotype: This beta chain turned up in a library designed for alpha chains; as an off-target read, its abundance says little. This chain joins TRBV5-6 and TRBJ1-6; the D gene is possibly TRBD1 (5 bases). V was pared by 4 bases and J by 6 bases, with 11 bases between. The CDR3 consists of 14 residues. The germline V gene encodes CDR1 SGHDT and CDR2 YYEEEE. The CDR3 sequence: CASSRGERNSPLHF. CDR3 DNA sequence: TGTGCCAGCAGCCGGGGGGAGCGTAATTCACCCCTCCACTTT.

This clonotype was counted many times. A library made for alpha chains picked up this beta chain off target, so its size means little. CDR3 sequence reads: CASSDRWASNQPQHF. CDR3 DNA sequence: TGTGCCAGTAGTGACCGTTGGGCGAGCAATCAGCCCCAGCATTTT. The chain has TRBV19 and TRBJ1-5; D uncertain. CDR3 length equals 15 residues. V lost 5 bases and J lost 1, with 12 bases in between. In germline, CDR1 is LNHDA, CDR2 SQIVND (reference sequence).